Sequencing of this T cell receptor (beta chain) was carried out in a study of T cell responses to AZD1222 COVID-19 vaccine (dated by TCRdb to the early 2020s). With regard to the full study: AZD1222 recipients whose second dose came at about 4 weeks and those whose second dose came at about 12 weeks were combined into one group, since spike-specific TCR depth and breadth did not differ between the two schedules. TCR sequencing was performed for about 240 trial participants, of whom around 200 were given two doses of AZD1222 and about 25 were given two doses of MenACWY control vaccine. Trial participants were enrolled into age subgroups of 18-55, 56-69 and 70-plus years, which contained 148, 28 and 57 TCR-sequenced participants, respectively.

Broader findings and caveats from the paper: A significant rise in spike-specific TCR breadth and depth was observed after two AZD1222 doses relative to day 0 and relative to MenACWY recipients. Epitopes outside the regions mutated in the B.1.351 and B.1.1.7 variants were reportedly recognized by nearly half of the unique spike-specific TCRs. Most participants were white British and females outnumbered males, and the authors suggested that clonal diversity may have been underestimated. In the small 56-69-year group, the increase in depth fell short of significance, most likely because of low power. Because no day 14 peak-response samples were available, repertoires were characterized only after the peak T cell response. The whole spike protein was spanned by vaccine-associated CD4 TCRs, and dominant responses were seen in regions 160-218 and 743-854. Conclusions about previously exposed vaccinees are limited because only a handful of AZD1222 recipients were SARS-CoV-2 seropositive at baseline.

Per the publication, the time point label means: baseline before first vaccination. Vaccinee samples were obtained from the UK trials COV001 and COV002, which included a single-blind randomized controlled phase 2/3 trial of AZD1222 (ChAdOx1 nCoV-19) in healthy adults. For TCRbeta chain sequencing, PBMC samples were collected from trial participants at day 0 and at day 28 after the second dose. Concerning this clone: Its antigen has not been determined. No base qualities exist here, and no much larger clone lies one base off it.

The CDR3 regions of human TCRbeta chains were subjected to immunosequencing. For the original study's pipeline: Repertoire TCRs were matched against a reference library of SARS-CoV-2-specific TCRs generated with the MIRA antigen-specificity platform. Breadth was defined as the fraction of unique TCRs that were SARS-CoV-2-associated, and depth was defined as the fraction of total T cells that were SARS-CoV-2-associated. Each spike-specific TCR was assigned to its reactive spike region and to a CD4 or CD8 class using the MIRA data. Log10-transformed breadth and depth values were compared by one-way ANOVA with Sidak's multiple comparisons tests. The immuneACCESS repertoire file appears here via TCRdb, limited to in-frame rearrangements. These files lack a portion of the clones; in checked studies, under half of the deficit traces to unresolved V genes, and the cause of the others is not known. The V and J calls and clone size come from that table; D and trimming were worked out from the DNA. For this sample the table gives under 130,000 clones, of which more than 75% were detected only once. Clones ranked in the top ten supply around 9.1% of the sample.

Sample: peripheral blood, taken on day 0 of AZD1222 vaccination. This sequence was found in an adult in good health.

The nucleotides are TGTGCCAGCAGCCAAATGGGGACGAAGGGCTATGGCTACACCTTC. This is translated as CASSQMGTKGYGYTF. The V and J genes are TRBV3-1 (or the pseudogene TRBV3-2) and TRBJ1-2, and TRBD1 may be the D gene, going by 5 matching bases. Trimming takes 2 bases from V and 4 bases from J, and the germline ends sit 14 bases apart. Including cysteine and phenylalanine, the CDR3 has 15 amino acids. Only the CDR3 DNA stays, 45 bases, in frame from base 1. Per the germline V gene (reference sequence), LGHDT is the CDR1 and YNNKEL is the CDR2.